This T cell receptor beta chain was obtained from a study of OX40 agonist ivuxolimab in advanced cancers. Study findings and constraints: On average, a greater number of expanded clones characterised CD8+ T cells relative to CD4+.

Any history of autoimmune disease or systemic immunosuppression disqualified patients. As to this clone: The target antigen is unknown.

There are 15 residues in the CDR3. The V gene end was trimmed by 3 bases and the J gene end by 6 bases; junction bases not matched to a gene: 5. Germline V CDR1 and CDR2: SGHVS, FNYEAQ. Some clones are missing from TCRdb's copy, which holds only in-frame ones; the method was immunoSEQ multiplex PCR. This sample has approximately 110,000 clones, with roughly 90% found just once. This TCR was recovered from an adult with an advanced solid tumor such as melanoma, head and neck, liver or kidney cancer. The chain couples TRBV7-6 to TRBJ2-1; TRBD2 matches 10 bases. The sample here was CD4+ or CD8+ T cells sorted from blood, taken in a trial of the OX40 agonist ivuxolimab. CDR3 coding DNA: TGTGCCAGCAGCTTCCTAGCGGGAGCCCGCAATGAGCAGTTCTTC. Encoded protein: CASSFLAGARNEQFF.